These T cell receptor beta chains were read from a single sample in a study of Ad26.COV2.S vaccination and SARS-CoV-2 variants. Produced via immunoSEQ multiplex PCR; TCRdb's table is partial and in-frame only. The sample comprises 330,000 or so clones, 90% of which are singletons, and 5.5% rests with the top ten. The source material was peripheral blood, sampled in a trial of Ad26.COV2.S vaccine versus placebo. The receptors stem from a person aged 18-60 years who received the Ad26.COV2.S COVID-19 vaccine or a placebo. Each CDR3 is given with its conserved first and last residue. The order of the fields is V gene, J gene, CDR3 protein.

TRBV9,TRBJ2-5,CASSVTLSVGETQYF
TRBV29-1,TRBJ1-2,CSAFGETTIGYTF
TRBV7-2,TRBJ1-2,CASSSTRSSNYGYTF
TRBV9,TRBJ1-2,CASSVGPENSGYTF
TRBV2,TRBJ1-4,CASTQGVRSLNEKLFF
TRBV3-1/TRBV3-2,TRBJ1-1,CASSQRRSYTEAFF
TRBV12-3/TRBV12-4,TRBJ1-5,CASSLSHFEPQHF
TRBV6-2/TRBV6-3,TRBJ2-3,CASNPYDTDTQYF
TRBV19,TRBJ1-4,CASSITAGKTNEKLFF
TRBV19,TRBJ1-1,CASSIYRDTPNTEAFF
TRBV10-3,TRBJ1-5,CAISESTLGTGPYNQPQHF
TRBV5-6,TRBJ2-4,CASSTDTWAKNIQYF
TRBV11-2,TRBJ2-1,CASSLDWEQFF
TRBV2,TRBJ1-5,CASSQQGHSNQPQHF
TRBV7-8,TRBJ1-6,CASSLEGTNSPLHF
TRBV19,TRBJ2-1,CASSREREQFF
TRBV6-5,TRBJ2-7,CASSGTSGGEQYF
TRBV7-9,TRBJ2-1,CASSFSGLSNEQFF
TRBV29-1,TRBJ2-1,CSVEEPLALGSSYNEQFF
TRBV4-3,TRBJ2-1,CASSQARESYNEQFF
TRBV6-2/TRBV6-3,TRBJ2-5,CASSRGGSQETQYF
TRBV30,TRBJ1-5,CAWSATGTGFQPQHF
TRBV6-5,TRBJ2-3,CASIVSDTQYF
TRBV27,TRBJ1-6,CASSNPGTPLHF
TRBV7-8,TRBJ1-2,CASSLVRSGAGYGYTF
TRBV9,TRBJ1-6,CASSGVGDGNSPLHF
TRBV7-2,TRBJ1-5,CASSSSPIHQPQHF
TRBV3-1/TRBV3-2,TRBJ2-1,CASSFRGGTYNEQFF
TRBV19,TRBJ2-1,CASSIRPGIVFAYNEQFF
TRBV4-1,TRBJ2-1,CASSRGGRDNEQFF
TRBV4-1,TRBJ1-6,CASSLHWTGNSPLHF
TRBV7-2,TRBJ2-3,CASSLGRAQTGIRTDTQYF
TRBV4-3,TRBJ1-5,CASSQDSEANQPQHF
TRBV6-1,TRBJ1-1,CASSEGGITEAFF
TRBV19,TRBJ1-3,CASQPNDFESGNTIYF
TRBV5-6,TRBJ2-1,CASSPDREYNEQFF
TRBV4-1,TRBJ2-1,CASSLGVSESSYNEQFF
TRBV4-3,TRBJ1-5,CASSQRRLPNQPQHF
TRBV28,TRBJ2-2,CASSLSDGELFF
TRBV7-2,TRBJ2-3,CASSFRGTDTQYF
TRBV5-6,TRBJ1-1,CASSLYHQTEAFF
TRBV19,TRBJ1-1,CASSRQGALRAFF
TRBV9,TRBJ2-1,CASSVYSGTSGSEQFF